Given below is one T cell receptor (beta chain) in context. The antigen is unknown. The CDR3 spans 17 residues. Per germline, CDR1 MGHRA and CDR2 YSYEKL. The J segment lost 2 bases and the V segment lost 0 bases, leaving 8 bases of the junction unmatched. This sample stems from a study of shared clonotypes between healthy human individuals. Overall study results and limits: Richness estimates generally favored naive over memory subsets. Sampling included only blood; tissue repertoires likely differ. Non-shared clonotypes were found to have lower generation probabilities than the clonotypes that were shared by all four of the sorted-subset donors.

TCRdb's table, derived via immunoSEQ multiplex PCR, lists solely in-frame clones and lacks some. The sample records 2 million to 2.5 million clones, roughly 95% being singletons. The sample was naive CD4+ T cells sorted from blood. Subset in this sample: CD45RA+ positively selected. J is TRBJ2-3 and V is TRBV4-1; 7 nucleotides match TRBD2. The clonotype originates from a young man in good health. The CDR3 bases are TGCGCCAGCAGCCAAGAAGGGAGGGGCTACAACACAGATACGCAGTATTTT. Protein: CASSQEGRGYNTDTQYF.